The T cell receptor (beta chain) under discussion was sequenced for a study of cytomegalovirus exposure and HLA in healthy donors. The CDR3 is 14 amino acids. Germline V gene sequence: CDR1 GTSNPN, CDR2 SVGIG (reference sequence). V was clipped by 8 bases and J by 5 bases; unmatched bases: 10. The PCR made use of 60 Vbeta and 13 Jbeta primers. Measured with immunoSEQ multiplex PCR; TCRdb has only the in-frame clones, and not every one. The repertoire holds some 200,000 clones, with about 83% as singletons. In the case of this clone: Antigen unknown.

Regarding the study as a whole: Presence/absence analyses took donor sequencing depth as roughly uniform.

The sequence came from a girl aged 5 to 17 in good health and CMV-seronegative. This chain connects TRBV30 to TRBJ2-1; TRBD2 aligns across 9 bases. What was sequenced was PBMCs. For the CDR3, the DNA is TGTGCCCAACGAGCGGGGGGCCCGGACAATGAGCAGTTCTTC. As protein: CAQRAGGPDNEQFF.